A selection of T cell receptor beta chains follows, all from one sample in a study of OX40 agonist ivuxolimab in advanced cancers. Profiling relied on immunoSEQ multiplex PCR, and the TCRdb table lists in-frame clones only, not all of them. The sample lists tens of thousands of clones; approximately 89% were seen once. Sequencing was performed on CD4+ or CD8+ T cells sorted from blood, taken in a trial of the OX40 agonist ivuxolimab. The receptor set was obtained from an adult with an advanced solid tumor such as melanoma, head and neck, liver or kidney cancer. Both conserved end residues are part of each CDR3. Fields, in order: J gene, clone size, D gene, V gene, CDR3 DNA, CDR3 protein. The D gene is left open where the match is weak. Rows give clone size only sometimes, using once, few, many, or a class for an expanded clone.

>TRBJ1-1|NA|TRBD1|TRBV4-1
TGCGCCAGCAGCCAAGATGGGGACAGGAGAACTTTGAACACTGAAGCTTTCTTT
CASSQDGDRRTLNTEAFF
>TRBJ2-2|NA|NA|TRBV6-1
TGTGCCAGCAGTGACTTTGTAGAATACCAGGGGGAGCTGTTTTTT
CASSDFVEYQGELFF
>TRBJ2-3|NA|NA|TRBV10-2
TGCGCCAGCAGTGGAATAGCGGAGGAAAGCACAGATACGCAGTATTTT
CASSGIAEESTDTQYF
>TRBJ1-1|once|TRBD1|TRBV6-4
TGTGCCAGCAGACCGACAGGGGGAGGCACTGAAGCTTTCTTT
CASRPTGGGTEAFF
>TRBJ2-3|NA|TRBD1|TRBV15
TGTGCCACCAGCAGACATGAGGGGACAGCTAGCACAGATACGCAGTATTTT
CATSRHEGTASTDTQYF
>TRBJ2-5|NA|NA|TRBV9
TGTGCCAGCAGTACGGGAGAGGACCAAGAGACCCAGTACTTC
CASSTGEDQETQYF
>TRBJ2-5|NA|NA|TRBV7-2
TGTGCCAGCAGCTTATTAGTGGGGGGGCTGACGGAGACCCAGTACTTC
CASSLLVGGLTETQYF
>TRBJ2-2|NA|NA|TRBV4-2
TGTGCCAGCAGCCAAGTTCACGGGGGCAGGGAGGACACCGGGGAGCTGTTTTTT
CASSQVHGGREDTGELFF
>TRBJ1-2|few|NA|TRBV10-2
TGCGCCAGCAGTGAGTGGGGTGGGGATGGCTACACCTTC
CASSEWGGDGYTF
>TRBJ1-1|NA|NA|TRBV7-8
TGTGCCAGCAGCCACCTAACTGGGGAGAACACTGAAGCTTTCTTT
CASSHLTGENTEAFF
>TRBJ1-5|NA|NA|TRBV28
TGTGCCAGCAGCTATTTGGGACGCTATAGCAATCAGCCCCAGCATTTT
CASSYLGRYSNQPQHF
>TRBJ1-2|NA|NA|TRBV6-5
TGTGCCAGCAGTTACGAGCCCAGCTCGACTTATGGCTACACCTTC
CASSYEPSSTYGYTF
>TRBJ2-7|NA|TRBD2|TRBV28
TGTGCCAGCAGTTTATGGGGGGGGACGGACTACGAGCAGTACTTC
CASSLWGGTDYEQYF
>TRBJ2-2|few|NA|TRBV10-2
TGCGCCAGCACCCTGGTTTCGAACACCGGGGAGCTGTTTTTT
CASTLVSNTGELFF
>TRBJ2-5|NA|TRBD1|TRBV28
TGTGCCAGCAGCACCGGGACAGGGGTTGAAGAGACCCAGTACTTC
CASSTGTGVEETQYF
>TRBJ2-1|NA|NA|TRBV27
TGTGCCAGCAGCCTCTACAATGAGCAGTTCTTC
CASSLYNEQFF
>TRBJ1-1|NA|NA|TRBV6-5
TGTGCCAGCAGTTACGCGGACGGGTCTGTAGAAGCTTTCTTT
CASSYADGSVEAFF
>TRBJ2-4|NA|NA|TRBV5-6
TGTGCCAGCAGCCAAGGGGACGAAAACATTCAGTACTTC
CASSQGDENIQYF
>TRBJ2-1|NA|NA|TRBV28
TGTGCCAGCAGTCCACCCCTAAGGAGGGCCCTAACGAATGAGCAGTTCTTC
CASSPPLRRALTNEQFF
>TRBJ1-2|NA|NA|TRBV19
TGTGCCAGTAGCATTAACTTCTATGGCTACACCTTC
CASSINFYGYTF
>TRBJ1-1|NA|NA|TRBV7-2
TGTGCCAGCAGCTTACCCGACAATCCCACTGAAGCTTTCTTT
CASSLPDNPTEAFF
>TRBJ2-1|NA|NA|TRBV29-1
TGCAGCGTATCCTTTCCAGGGCGGGATGAGCAGTTCTTC
CSVSFPGRDEQFF
>TRBJ2-2|NA|TRBD1|TRBV9
TGTGCCAGCAGCGTACGGACAGGTCGGGGGGAGCTGTTTTTT
CASSVRTGRGELFF
>TRBJ1-2|NA|NA|TRBV28
TGTGCCAGCAGTTCGGCGACCTACATATATGGCTACACCTTC
CASSSATYIYGYTF
>TRBJ1-2|NA|TRBD1|TRBV11-2
TGTGCCAGCAGCCCCCACCCCGAGACAGGGATCACGGGCTACACCTTC
CASSPHPETGITGYTF
>TRBJ2-1|NA|NA|TRBV5-4
TGTGCCAGCACAGGGGCGGGAGAGGTCGGTGAGCAGTTCTTC
CASTGAGEVGEQFF
>TRBJ1-1|NA|NA|TRBV19
TGTGCCAGCCGGAGGACCACTGAAGCTTTCTTT
CASRRTTEAFF
>TRBJ2-5|NA|NA|TRBV6-5
TGTGCCAGCAGTTACTTGGCGTGGGAGACCCAGTACTTC
CASSYLAWETQYF
>TRBJ2-5|NA|NA|TRBV6-6
TGTGCCAGCAGTTACTGGTCAAGTTCGGAGACCCAGTACTTC
CASSYWSSSETQYF
>TRBJ1-2|NA|NA|TRBV7-9
TGTGCCAGCAGCCTTGAGACAGGAAATTCGGACTATGGCTACACCTTC
CASSLETGNSDYGYTF
>TRBJ2-2|NA|TRBD1|TRBV18
TGTGCCAGCTCACCGGGACAGGGTTTTACCGGGGAGCTGTTTTTT
CASSPGQGFTGELFF
>TRBJ1-2|NA|NA|TRBV7-6
TGTGCCAGCAGCCCAACGGGGGGGAAAAACTATGGCTACACCTTC
CASSPTGGKNYGYTF
>TRBJ1-5|NA|TRBD1|TRBV4-1
TGCGCCAGCAGCCCCGGGACAGGGGGCGTTAATCAGCCCCAGCATTTT
CASSPGTGGVNQPQHF
>TRBJ2-5|NA|NA|TRBV27
TGTGCCAGCCGGCGCGGGGTTGGTCAAGAGACCCAGTACTTC
CASRRGVGQETQYF
>TRBJ1-1|few|NA|TRBV6-5
TGTGCCAGCAGCTCGGTGGCTGAAGCTTTCTTT
CASSSVAEAFF